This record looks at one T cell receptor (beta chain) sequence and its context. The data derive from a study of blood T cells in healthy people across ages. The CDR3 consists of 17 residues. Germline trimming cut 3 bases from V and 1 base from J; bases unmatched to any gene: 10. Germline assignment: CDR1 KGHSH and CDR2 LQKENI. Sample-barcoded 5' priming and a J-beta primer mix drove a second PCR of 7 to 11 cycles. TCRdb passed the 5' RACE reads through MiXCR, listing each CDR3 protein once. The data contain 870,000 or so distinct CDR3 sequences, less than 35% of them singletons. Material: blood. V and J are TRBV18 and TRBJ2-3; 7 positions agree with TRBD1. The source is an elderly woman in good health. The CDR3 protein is CASSPTREDRGTDTQYF. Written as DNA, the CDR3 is TGTGCCAGCTCACCCACCCGGGAAGACAGGGGCACAGATACGCAGTATTTT.